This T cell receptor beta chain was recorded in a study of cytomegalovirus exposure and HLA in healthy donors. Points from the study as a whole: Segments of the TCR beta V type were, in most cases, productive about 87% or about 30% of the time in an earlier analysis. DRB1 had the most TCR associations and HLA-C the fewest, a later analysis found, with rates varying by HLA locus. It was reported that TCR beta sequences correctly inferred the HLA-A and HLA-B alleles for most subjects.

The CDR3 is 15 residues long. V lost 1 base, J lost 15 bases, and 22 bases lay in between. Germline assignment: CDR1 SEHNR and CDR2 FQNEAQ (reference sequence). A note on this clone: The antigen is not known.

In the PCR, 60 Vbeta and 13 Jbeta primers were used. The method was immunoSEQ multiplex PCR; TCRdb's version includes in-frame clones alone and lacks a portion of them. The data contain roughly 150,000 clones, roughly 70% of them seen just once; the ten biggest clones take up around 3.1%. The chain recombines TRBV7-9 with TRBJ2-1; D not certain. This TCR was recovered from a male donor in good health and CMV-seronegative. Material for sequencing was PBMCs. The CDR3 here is CASSLGVTAEDSGFF. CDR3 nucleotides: TGTGCCAGCAGCTTAGGAGTGACGGCGGAAGACTCCGGGTTCTTC.